This entry is about one T cell receptor beta chain. Original processing notes: Researchers report that nucleated cell counts were estimated from reference gene primer amplification. Method: immunoSEQ multiplex PCR; TCRdb's copy keeps in-frame clones and lacks some. For V, J and clone size, that table is used; D and trimming come from the DNA. This repertoire shows 150,000 to 200,000 clones, around 90% found once; its top ten account for 9% to 10%. Living in 24 US areas, the participants were between roughly 18 and 90 years of age. The data are from a study of blood T cell repertoires in COVID-19. About the research overall: Nucleic acid was either cDNA or gDNA, and it came from T cells, B-cell-depleted T cells, or PBMCs.

Trimming took 2 bases from V and 9 from J; bases not matched to a gene: 4. This CDR3 has 13 residues. From germline, CDR1 is SNHLY and CDR2 FYNNEI. The clonotype comes from a woman aged 18-29 years who had recovered from COVID-19. Sequenced sample: PBMCs or T cells enriched from blood (not recorded which). This chain connects TRBV2 to TRBJ2-5; 9 bases are a match to TRBD2. CDR3 DNA sequence: TGTGCCAGCAGTGAACTAGCGGGGAAGGCCCAGTACTTC. This gives the protein CASSELAGKAQYF.